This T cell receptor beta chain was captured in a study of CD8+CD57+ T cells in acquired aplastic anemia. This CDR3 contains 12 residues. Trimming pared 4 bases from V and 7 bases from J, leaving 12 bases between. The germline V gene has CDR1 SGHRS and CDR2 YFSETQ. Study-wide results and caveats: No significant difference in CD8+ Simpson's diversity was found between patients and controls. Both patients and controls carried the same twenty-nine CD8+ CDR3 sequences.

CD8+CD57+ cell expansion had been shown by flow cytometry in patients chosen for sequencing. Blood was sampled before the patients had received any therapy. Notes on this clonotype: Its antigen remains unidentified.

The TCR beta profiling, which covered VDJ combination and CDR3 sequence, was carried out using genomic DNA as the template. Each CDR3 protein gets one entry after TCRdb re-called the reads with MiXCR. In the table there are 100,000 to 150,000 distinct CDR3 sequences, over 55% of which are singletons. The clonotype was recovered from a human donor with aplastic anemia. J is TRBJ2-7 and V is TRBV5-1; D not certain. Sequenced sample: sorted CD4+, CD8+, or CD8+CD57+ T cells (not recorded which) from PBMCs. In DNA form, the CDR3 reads TGCGCCAGCAGCCAGACCACCGAGGAGCAGTACTTC. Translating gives CASSQTTEEQYF.